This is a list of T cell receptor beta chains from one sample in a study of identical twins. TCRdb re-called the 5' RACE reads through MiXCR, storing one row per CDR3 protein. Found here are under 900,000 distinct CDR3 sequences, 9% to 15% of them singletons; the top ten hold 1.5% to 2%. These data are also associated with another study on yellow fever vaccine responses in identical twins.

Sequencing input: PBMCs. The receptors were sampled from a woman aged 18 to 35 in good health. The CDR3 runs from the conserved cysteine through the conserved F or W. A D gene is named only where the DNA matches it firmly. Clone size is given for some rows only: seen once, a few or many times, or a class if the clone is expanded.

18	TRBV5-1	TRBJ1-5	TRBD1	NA	TGCGCCAGCAGCTCCGACCGGGACAGCCCCTATAGCAATCAGCCCCAGCATTTT	CASSSDRDSPYSNQPQHF
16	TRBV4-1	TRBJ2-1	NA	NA	TGCGCCAGCAGCCCCCAGCGGGTTTGGGATGACAATGAGCAGTTCTTC	CASSPQRVWDDNEQFF
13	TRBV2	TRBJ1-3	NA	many	TGTGCCAGCAGTGGAGATTCTGGAAACACCATATATTTT	CASSGDSGNTIYF
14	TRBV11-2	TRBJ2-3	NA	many	TGTGCCAGCAGCTTGGGCTTCACCACAGATACGCAGTATTTT	CASSLGFTTDTQYF
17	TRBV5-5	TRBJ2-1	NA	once	TGTGCCAGCAGCTTAGGAGAGGCAGAGAGCTCCTACAATGAGCAGTTCTTC	CASSLGEAESSYNEQFF
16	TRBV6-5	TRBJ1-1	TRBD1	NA	TGTGCCAGCAGTTACACCGGGACAGGGAAGTACACTGAAGCTTTCTTT	CASSYTGTGKYTEAFF
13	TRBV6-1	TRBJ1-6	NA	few	TGTGCCAGCAGCAGAGGGTGGTCTTCACCCCTCCACTTT	CASSRGWSSPLHF
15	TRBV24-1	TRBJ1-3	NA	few	TGTGCCACCACCGAAGTCAGACCCTCTGGAAACACCATATATTTT	CATTEVRPSGNTIYF
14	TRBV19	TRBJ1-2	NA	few	TGTGCCAGTAGTATAGATGTAATCGCCTCGGGCTACACCTTC	CASSIDVIASGYTF
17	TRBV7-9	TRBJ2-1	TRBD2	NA	TGTGCCAGCAGCTTCGGTACTAGCGGGAGAATATACAATGAGCAGTTCTTC	CASSFGTSGRIYNEQFF
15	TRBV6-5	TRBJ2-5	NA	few	TGTGCCAGCAGTTACTCTAGGGGTTTTGGGGAGACCCAGTACTTC	CASSYSRGFGETQYF
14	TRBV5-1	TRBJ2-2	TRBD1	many	TGCGCCAGCAGCTTTGACAGGGATACCGGGGAGCTGTTTTTT	CASSFDRDTGELFF
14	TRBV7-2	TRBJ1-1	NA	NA	TGTGCCAGCAGCTTGAGGCCGGGGGGCACTGAAGCTTTCTTT	CASSLRPGGTEAFF
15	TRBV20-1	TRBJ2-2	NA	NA	TGCAGTGCTAGGGGCCAGGGAAGTAATACCGCGGAGCTGTTTTTT	CSARGQGSNTAELFF
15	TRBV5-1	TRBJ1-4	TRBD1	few	TGCGCCAGCAGCCCCAACCAGGGGGGTAGTGAAAAACTGTTTTTT	CASSPNQGGSEKLFF
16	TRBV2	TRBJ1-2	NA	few	TGTGCCAGCCGCCTAGAATGGGTCACTTCCAACTATGGCTACACCTTC	CASRLEWVTSNYGYTF
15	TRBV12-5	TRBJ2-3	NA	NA	TGTGCTAGTGCTCTAGGACTGGGCTCCCCGGTGGCGCAGTATTTT	CASALGLGSPVAQYF
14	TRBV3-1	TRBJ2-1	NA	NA	TGTGCCAGCAGCCAAGACAGGTTTGGTAATGAGCAGTTCTTC	CASSQDRFGNEQFF
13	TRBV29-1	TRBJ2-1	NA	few	TGCAGCGCCAAACCCCCATCGTACAATGAGCAGTTCTTC	CSAKPPSYNEQFF
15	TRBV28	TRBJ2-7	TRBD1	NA	TGTGCCAGCAGTACTGCCGGGACAGGGGTGCCCGAGCAGTACTTC	CASSTAGTGVPEQYF
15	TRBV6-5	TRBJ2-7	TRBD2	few	TGTGCCAGCAGTTACACGGCTAGCGGGATCGGCGAGCAGTACTTC	CASSYTASGIGEQYF
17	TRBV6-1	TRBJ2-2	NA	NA	TGTGCCAGCACCACACGTCGCACTAGGGAAGGCACCGGGGAGCTGTTTTTT	CASTTRRTREGTGELFF
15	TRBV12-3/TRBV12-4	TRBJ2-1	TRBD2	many	TGTGCCAGCAGTTCGACGGGCGGGAGCCACAATGAGCAGTTCTTC	CASSSTGGSHNEQFF
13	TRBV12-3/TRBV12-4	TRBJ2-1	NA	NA	TGTGCCAGCATCCCACGGCTGGAAAATGAGCAGTTCTTC	CASIPRLENEQFF
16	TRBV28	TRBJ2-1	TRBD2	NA	TGTGCCAGTAGTTTATCTGGGACTAGCGGGACCCATGAGCAGTTCTTC	CASSLSGTSGTHEQFF
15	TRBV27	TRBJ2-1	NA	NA	TGTGCCAGCACAAATGGGGGGGCTTCCTACAATGAGCAGTTCTTC	CASTNGGASYNEQFF
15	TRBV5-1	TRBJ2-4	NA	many	TGCGCCAGCAGCTTGAGCTCGGAGCCTACGAACATTCAGTACTTC	CASSLSSEPTNIQYF
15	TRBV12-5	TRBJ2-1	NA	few	TGTGCTAGTGGTTTGCTCCCGGCGGGGCCAAATGAGCAGTTCTTC	CASGLLPAGPNEQFF
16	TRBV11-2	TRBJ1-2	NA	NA	TGTGCCAGCAGCTTATCGATTCCGGGAGATCCCTATGGCTACACCTTC	CASSLSIPGDPYGYTF
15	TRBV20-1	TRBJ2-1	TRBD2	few	TGCAGTGCTAGAGATATAAGCGGGAGGAGACATGAGCAGTTCTTC	CSARDISGRRHEQFF
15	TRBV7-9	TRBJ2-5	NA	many	TGTGCCAGCAGCCAGCCGGGACCTCCGCAAGAGACCCAGTACTTC	CASSQPGPPQETQYF
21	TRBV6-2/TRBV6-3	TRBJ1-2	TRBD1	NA	TGTGCCAGCAGTTCACGACAGGGCGGAAGGCCTACAGGGCCCGATGGGTCTGGCTACACCTTC	CASSSRQGGRPTGPDGSGYTF
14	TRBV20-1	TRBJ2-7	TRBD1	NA	TGCAGTGCTTGGATTCCGGGACAGGGGTACGAGCAGTACTTC	CSAWIPGQGYEQYF
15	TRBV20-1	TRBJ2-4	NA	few	TGCAGTGCTATCGTGGGGCCCAGGACCAAAAACATTCAGTACTTC	CSAIVGPRTKNIQYF
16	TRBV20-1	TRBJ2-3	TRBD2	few	TGCAGTGCTAGACGGGCGGGGGGACCCATAGAGAACCCGCAGTATTTT	CSARRAGGPIENPQYF
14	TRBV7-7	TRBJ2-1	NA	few	TGTGCCAGCAGCTTAAGTCCCATATACAATGAGCAGTTCTTC	CASSLSPIYNEQFF
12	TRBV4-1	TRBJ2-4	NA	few	TGCGCCAGCAGCCAAGACGGAAACATTCAGTACTTC	CASSQDGNIQYF
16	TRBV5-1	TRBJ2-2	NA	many	TGCGCCAGCAGCTTGGTAACGGTTACGAACACCGGGGAGCTGTTTTTT	CASSLVTVTNTGELFF
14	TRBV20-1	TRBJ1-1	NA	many	TGCAGTGCTATAGGGGCGCCGGAGGGCACTGAAGCTTTCTTT	CSAIGAPEGTEAFF
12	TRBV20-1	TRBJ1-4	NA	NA	TGCAGTGCTAGGGGCCCCTGGGAAAAACTGTTTTTT	CSARGPWEKLFF
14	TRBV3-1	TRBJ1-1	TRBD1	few	TGTGCCAGCAGCTCCCGACAGGGTGACACTGAAGCTTTCTTT	CASSSRQGDTEAFF
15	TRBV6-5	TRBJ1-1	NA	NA	TGTGCCAGCAGTTACTCTAACAGTATGAACACTGAAGCTTTCTTT	CASSYSNSMNTEAFF
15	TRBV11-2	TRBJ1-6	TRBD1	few	TGTGCCAGCAGCTTAGAGGGACAGGGTTGGTCACCCCTCCACTTT	CASSLEGQGWSPLHF
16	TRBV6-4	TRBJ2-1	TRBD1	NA	TGTGCCAGCAGCCCAACCGGGACAGGGGTTCACAATGAGCAGTTCTTC	CASSPTGTGVHNEQFF
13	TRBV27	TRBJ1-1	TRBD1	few	TGTGCCAGCAGTACGCTACAGGGGGATGAAGCTTTCTTT	CASSTLQGDEAFF
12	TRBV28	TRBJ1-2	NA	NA	TGTGCCAGCAGTTTAAACGCCTATGGCTACACCTTC	CASSLNAYGYTF
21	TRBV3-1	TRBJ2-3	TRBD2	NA	TGTGCCAGCAGCCAACTAACCGCACTAGCGGGGGGGCCCTTGACGTTAGATACGCAGTATTTT	CASSQLTALAGGPLTLDTQYF
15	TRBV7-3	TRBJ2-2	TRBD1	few	TGTGCCAGCAGCTTGGGACAGGATACCACCGGGGAGCTGTTTTTT	CASSLGQDTTGELFF
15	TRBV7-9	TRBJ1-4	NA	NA	TGTGCCAGCAGCAAGGAGACGGCCGTTAATGAAAAACTGTTTTTT	CASSKETAVNEKLFF
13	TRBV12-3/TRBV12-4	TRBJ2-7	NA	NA	TGTGCCAGCAGTTTTTTAGCCTCTGGGGAGCAGTACTTC	CASSFLASGEQYF
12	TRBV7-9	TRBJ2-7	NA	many	TGTGCCAGCAGCTTAGGCTCCTACGAGCAGTACTTC	CASSLGSYEQYF
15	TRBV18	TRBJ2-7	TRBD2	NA	TGTGCCAGCTCACCTCGGACTAGCGCACCCTACGAGCAGTACTTC	CASSPRTSAPYEQYF
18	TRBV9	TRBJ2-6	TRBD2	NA	TGTGCCAGCAGCGCGCTAGCGGGAACCCTCTCTGGGGCCAACGTCCTGACTTTC	CASSALAGTLSGANVLTF
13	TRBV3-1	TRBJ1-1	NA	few	TGTGCCAGCAGCCAGGCCGGGAGCACTGAAGCTTTCTTT	CASSQAGSTEAFF
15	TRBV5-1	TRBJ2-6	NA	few	TGCGCCAGCAGCTCTACAAGGGCTGGGGCCAACGTCCTGACTTTC	CASSSTRAGANVLTF
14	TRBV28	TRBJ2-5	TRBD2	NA	TGTGCCAGCAACATGGGGGGGGGGACAGAGACCCAGTACTTC	CASNMGGGTETQYF
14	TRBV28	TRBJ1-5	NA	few	TGTGCCAGCAGTTATAGGGCTAGCAATCAGCCCCAGCATTTT	CASSYRASNQPQHF